This paragraph covers one TCR beta chain sequence. CDR1 is KGHSH and CDR2 is LQKENI in the germline V gene. V dropped 3 bases and J dropped 5 bases, with 13 bases sitting between them. The CDR3 has 14 amino acids. This specimen comes from a study of blood T cell repertoires in COVID-19. Profiling relied on immunoSEQ multiplex PCR, and the TCRdb table lists in-frame clones only, not all of them. This table holds a few hundred thousand clones, 85% found once. Individuals aged about 18 to 90 years were recruited from 24 US areas. Researchers sorted participants into cohorts using their self-reported clinical history.

The chain uses TRBV18 and TRBJ1-2, with D unresolved. This clonotype was obtained from a man between 40 and 49 years old who had recovered from COVID-19. The material sequenced was PBMCs or T cells enriched from blood (not recorded which). CDR3 bases: TGTGCCAGCTCACCCACGAATAAGCAATATGGCTACACCTTC. It codes for CASSPTNKQYGYTF.